The TCR beta chain described here comes from a study of CD8 T cells in Susac syndrome. General observations from the study: As the study acknowledged, the number of individuals who were part of its TCR sequencing and HLA analysis was relatively small.

Concerning this clonotype: Its antigen is as yet unknown.

Germline CDR1 and CDR2: MGHDK and SYGVNS. V lost 3 bases, J lost 11 bases, and 22 bases lay in between. CDR3 length: 15 amino acids. Healthy donors acted as controls, with matching for age and sex. RNA in amounts of about 0.45 to 1 ug was reverse transcribed with random hexamers. Amplification of TCR beta CDR3 across 54 Vbeta and 13 Jbeta was performed with immunoSEQ multiplex PCR. TCRdb re-derived calls from the immunoSEQ multiplex PCR reads in MiXCR, one entry per CDR3 protein. In the table there are about 130,000 distinct CDR3 sequences, more than 90% of which are singletons. V gene TRBV25-1 combines with J gene TRBJ1-1; TRBD1 is a possible D gene (5 bases). The TCR comes from a human donor in good health. Input material: CD4+ T cells from PBMCs. The CDR3 is CASSDPGQGIPVAFF. The CDR3 DNA follows: TGTGCCAGCAGTGACCCCGGGCAGGGTATACCGGTGGCTTTCTTT.